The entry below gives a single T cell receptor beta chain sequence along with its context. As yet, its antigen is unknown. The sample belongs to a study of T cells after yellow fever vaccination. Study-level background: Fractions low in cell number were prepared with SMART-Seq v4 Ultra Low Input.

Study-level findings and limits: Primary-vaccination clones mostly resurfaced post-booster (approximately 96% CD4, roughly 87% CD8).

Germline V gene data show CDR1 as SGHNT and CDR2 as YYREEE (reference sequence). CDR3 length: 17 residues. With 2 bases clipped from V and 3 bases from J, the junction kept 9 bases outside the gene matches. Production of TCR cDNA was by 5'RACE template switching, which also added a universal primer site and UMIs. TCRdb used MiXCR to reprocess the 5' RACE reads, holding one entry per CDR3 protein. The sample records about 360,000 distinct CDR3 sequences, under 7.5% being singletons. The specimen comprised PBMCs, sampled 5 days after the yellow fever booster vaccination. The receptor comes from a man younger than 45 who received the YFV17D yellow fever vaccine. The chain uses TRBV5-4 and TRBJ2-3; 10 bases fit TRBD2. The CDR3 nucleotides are TGTGCCAGCAGCTTTAAACGAAGCGGGAGGGCTACAGATACGCAGTATTTT. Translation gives CASSFKRSGRATDTQYF.